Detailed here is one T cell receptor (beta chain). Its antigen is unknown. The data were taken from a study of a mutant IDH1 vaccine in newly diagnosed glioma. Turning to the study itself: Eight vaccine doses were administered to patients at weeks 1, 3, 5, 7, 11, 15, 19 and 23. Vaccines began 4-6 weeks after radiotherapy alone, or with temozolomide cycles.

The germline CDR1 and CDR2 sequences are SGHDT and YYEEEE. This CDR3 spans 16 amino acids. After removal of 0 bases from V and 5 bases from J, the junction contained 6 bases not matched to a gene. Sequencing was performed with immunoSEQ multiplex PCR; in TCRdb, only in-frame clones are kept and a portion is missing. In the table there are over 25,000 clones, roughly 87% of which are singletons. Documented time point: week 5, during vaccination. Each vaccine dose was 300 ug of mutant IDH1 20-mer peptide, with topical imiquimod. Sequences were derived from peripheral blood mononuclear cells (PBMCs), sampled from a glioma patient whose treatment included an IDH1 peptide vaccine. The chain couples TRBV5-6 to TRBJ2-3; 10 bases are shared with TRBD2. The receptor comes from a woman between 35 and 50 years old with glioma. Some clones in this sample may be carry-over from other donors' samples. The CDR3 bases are TGTGCCAGCAGCTTGGAGCTAGCGGGGGTTGGAGATACGCAGTATTTT. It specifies CASSLELAGVGDTQYF.